The clone carrying this TCR beta chain was detected many times. What it binds is not known. Trimming cost V 2 bases and J 0 bases, with 7 bases left between them. This CDR3 region has 14 residues. Per germline, CDR1 SGHTA and CDR2 FQGTGA. TCRdb processed the 5' RACE reads anew with MiXCR; each CDR3 protein has one entry. The repertoire has 300,000 to 400,000 distinct CDR3 sequences, around 13% of them found once; the top ten carry approximately 3.3%. The data are from a study of T cells after yellow fever vaccination. The wider study: The fractions with low cell numbers were processed using SMART-Seq v4 Ultra Low Input. Findings of the study overall: Repertoires sorted by FACS could include abundant clonotypes that are contaminants from the bulk population. A large majority of primary-vaccination clones showed up again after the booster (roughly 96% CD4, 75% to 90% CD8).

The material sequenced was CD4+ T cells sorted from PBMCs, taken 15 days after the yellow fever booster vaccination. V gene TRBV7-3 combines with J gene TRBJ1-1; D unclear. The TCR was taken from a man younger than 30 who received the YFV17D yellow fever vaccine. As DNA, the CDR3 is TGTGCCAGCAGCTTAGCACCCATGAACACTGAAGCTTTCTTT. Its protein product is CASSLAPMNTEAFF.